Shown below are 26 T cell receptor beta chains from a single sample sequenced in a study of blood T cell repertoires in COVID-19 (dated by TCRdb to the early 2020s). Receptor libraries were prepared by the immunoSEQ multiplex PCR assay. Drawn from immuneACCESS, this table holds only the in-frame rearrangements with V and J called that TCRdb kept. Clones are partly lost; checked studies trace under half to an unresolved V gene and leave the rest unexplained. Present in this sample are fewer than 75,000 clones, about nine tenths of which were seen just once. Less than 1.5% of the sample is in the top ten clones. The specimen sequenced was peripheral blood. The receptors were sampled from a man in his sixties with acute or convalescent COVID-19.

This clone was seen once. This sequence joins TRBV9 and TRBJ2-1; 15 bases line up with TRBD2. Germline trimming cut 4 bases from V and 0 bases from J; bases unmatched to any gene: 5. Germline-derived CDR1 and CDR2 are SGDLS and YYNGEE. The CDR3 covers 18 residues. CDR3 nucleotide sequence: TGTGCCAGCAGCCCGGGACTAGCGGGGGGCACCTCCTACAATGAGCAGTTCTTC. It specifies CASSPGLAGGTSYNEQFF.

The DNA of the CDR3 is TGTGCCAGCAGCCCCGGGGTGTACTCTGGAAACACCATATATTTT. Amino acids: CASSPGVYSGNTIYF. V and J are TRBV5-4 and TRBJ1-3; D gene uncertain. The CDR3 has 15 residues. Germline V gene sequence: CDR1 SGHNT, CDR2 YYREEE (reference sequence). Trimming took off 4 bases at V and 0 bases at J, with 11 bases between the two ends.

CDR3 sequence reads: CASSLGTANEQFF. The CDR3 DNA is TGCGCCAGCAGCTTGGGGACAGCCAATGAGCAGTTCTTC. V is TRBV5-1 and J is TRBJ2-1, with D maybe TRBD1 (6 bases). Germline loops: CDR1 SGHRS, CDR2 YFSETQ. The CDR3 is made up of 13 amino acids. The V and J ends lost 0 bases and 6 bases respectively, with 7 bases between them.

This rearrangement joins TRBV29-1 to TRBJ1-3; maybe TRBD1 (6 bases). The CDR3 length is 15 residues. V shed 7 bases and J shed 3 bases, with 19 bases lying between them. From germline, CDR1 is SQVTM and CDR2 ANQGSEA. The CDR3 sequence: CSGSTGRTDGNTIYF. CDR3 bases: TGCAGCGGATCGACCGGTAGGACAGATGGAAACACCATATATTTT.

The rearrangement joins TRBV18 to TRBJ1-1, with TRBD1 identical over 7 bases. The CDR3 contains 15 residues. From germline, CDR1 is KGHSH and CDR2 LQKENI. J gave up 4 bases and V 4 bases, and 9 bases lay outside the gene matches. The CDR3 region has the DNA TGTGCCAGCTCACAAAACGGCAGGGGGTTCACTGAAGCTTTCTTT. Translated, it gives CASSQNGRGFTEAFF.

The V and J genes are TRBV18 and TRBJ1-2, with TRBD1 matching 8 bases. The V segment lost 1 base and the J segment 6 bases; nucleotides outside the gene matches: 7. This CDR3 comprises 15 residues. The V gene's germline CDR1 is KGHSH and CDR2 LQKENI. CDR3 amino acids: CASSPLRTGNDGYTF. DNA of the CDR3: TGTGCCAGCTCACCACTGAGGACAGGGAACGATGGCTACACCTTC.

The chain couples TRBV6-5 to TRBJ2-4, with a possible D match to TRBD1 (6 bases). The CDR3 is 15 residues long. V was cut by 5 bases and J by 3 bases, with 14 bases left in between. Germline CDR1 MNHEY, CDR2 SVGAGI. The CDR3 spells CASSPQGIGKNIQYF. DNA for the CDR3: TGTGCCAGCAGTCCTCAGGGGATCGGCAAAAACATTCAGTACTTC.

The J gene is TRBJ2-3, the V gene TRBV7-2, with D possibly matching TRBD2 (6 bases). In germline, CDR1 is SGHTA, CDR2 FQGNSA. V was trimmed by 2 bases and J by 5 bases, leaving 23 bases between them. The CDR3 is made up of 18 amino acids. The CDR3 protein is CASSLTGRRATGVDTQYF. CDR3 nucleotide sequence: TGTGCCAGCAGCTTAACCGGCCGAAGGGCGACGGGAGTAGATACGCAGTATTTT.

The chain uses TRBV20-1 and TRBJ2-1; no reliable D call. Trimming left V 2 bases short and J 5 bases short, with 4 bases between. CDR3 length: 11 amino acids. Germline V CDR1 and CDR2: DFQATT, SNEGSKA (reference sequence). The CDR3 loop reads CSARFNNEQFF. In DNA, the CDR3 is TGCAGTGCTAGATTCAACAATGAGCAGTTCTTC.

The CDR3 nucleotides read TGCAGCGTTGAAACAGGGTTCGTGAACACTGAAGCTTTCTTT. Protein sequence: CSVETGFVNTEAFF. The genes are TRBV29-1 and TRBJ1-1; the D gene is possibly TRBD1 (6 bases). The CDR3 covers 14 residues. Germline CDR1 and CDR2: SQVTM and ANQGSEA. V was cut by 2 bases and J by 0 bases, with 10 bases left in between.

The genes are TRBV19 and TRBJ1-2; D is unclear. The CDR3 is 15 amino acids. Germline V gives CDR1 LNHDA, CDR2 SQIVND (reference sequence). V was trimmed by 7 bases and J by 3 bases, leaving 18 bases between them. CDR3 in DNA: TGTGCCAGTACAGTCCGGAGAGGGTCTGACTATGGCTACACCTTC. It translates to CASTVRRGSDYGYTF.

J is TRBJ1-2 and V is TRBV6-5; 7 bases fit TRBD1. Unmatched junction bases numbered 7, after V lost 6 bases and J lost 6 bases. Germline V gene data show CDR1 as MNHEY and CDR2 as SVGAGI. The CDR3 is 13 residues long. The CDR3 sequence is CASRSDRPDGYTF. In nucleotides, the CDR3 is TGTGCCAGCAGATCGGACAGGCCAGATGGCTACACCTTC.

The rearrangement links TRBV6-5 to TRBJ2-1, with 11 bases aligning to TRBD2. Trimming cost V 6 bases and J 4 bases; bases outside gene matches: 2. Looked up from germline, CDR1 is MNHEY and CDR2 is SVGAGI. The CDR3 sequence is 14 residues long. The CDR3 spells CASRPSGGYNEQFF. DNA of the CDR3: TGTGCCAGCAGGCCTAGCGGGGGGTACAATGAGCAGTTCTTC.

The chain recombines TRBV6-5 with TRBJ1-2, with 9 bases aligning to TRBD1. There are 15 residues in the CDR3. Trimming removed 0 bases from V and 4 bases from J; junction bases left unmatched: 3. CDR1 and CDR2 from the germline V gene are MNHEY and SVGAGI. The CDR3 loop is CASSYSTGGGYGYTF. CDR3 nucleotides: TGTGCCAGCAGTTACTCGACAGGGGGAGGCTATGGCTACACCTTC.

The chain is built from TRBV7-6 and TRBJ2-5; D possibly corresponds to TRBD2 (5 bases). The V end was cut by 4 bases, the J end by 5 bases, with 17 bases between. The CDR3 consists of 15 residues. Germline V gene data show CDR1 as SGHVS and CDR2 as FNYEAQ. The CDR3 nucleotides are TGTGCCAGCAGCTCGCGACTACGAAGTGGGGAGACCCAGTACTTC. Translated, it gives CASSSRLRSGETQYF.

The genes are TRBV27 and TRBJ1-6, with 7 bases lining up with TRBD1. V gave up 6 bases and J gave up 0 bases; unmatched junction bases: 8. This CDR3 is 17 amino acids long. Germline V CDR1 and CDR2: MNHEY, SMNVEV (reference sequence). The CDR3 coding sequence is TGTGCCAGCAGGGACAGGACAGTAAGCTCCTATAATTCACCCCTCCACTTT. The encoded protein is CASRDRTVSSYNSPLHF.

V usage is TRBV5-4 and J usage is TRBJ2-5; unclear D gene. The germline V and J ends were trimmed by 0 bases and 2 bases, with 14 bases remaining between them. The germline V gene has CDR1 SGHNT and CDR2 YYREEE (reference sequence). The length of the CDR3 is 16 residues. Written as DNA, the CDR3 is TGTGCCAGCAGCTTGGGGGCAGTTTATTTTCAAGAGACCCAGTACTTC. It yields the protein CASSLGAVYFQETQYF.

This chain connects TRBV18 to TRBJ1-2; D not resolved. The CDR3 loop spans 13 amino acids. Germline CDR1 reads KGHSH; CDR2 reads LQKENI. The CDR3 bases are TGTGCAGCCCGAGGGAATTCATATCAAGGCTACACCTTC. Translating it yields CAARGNSYQGYTF.

The chain uses TRBV10-3 and TRBJ2-4; TRBD2 might be the D (5 bases). The germline CDR1 and CDR2 sequences are ENHRY and SYGVKD. Trimming left V 0 bases short and J 2 bases short, with 11 bases between. The CDR3 totals 16 residues. CDR3 residues: CAISESVGRTKNIQYF. Here the CDR3 DNA reads TGTGCCATCAGTGAGTCGGTAGGGAGAACCAAAAACATTCAGTACTTC.

CDR3 DNA: TGTGCCAGCAGCCAAGCGGGACAGGGACACTCTAATTCACCCCTCCACTTT. Protein sequence: CASSQAGQGHSNSPLHF. The J gene is TRBJ1-6, the V gene TRBV3-1 (or the pseudogene TRBV3-2), with 9 nucleotides matching TRBD1. Germline CDR1 and CDR2: LGHDT and YNNKEL (reference sequence). V dropped 1 base and J dropped 6; count of bases not matched to a gene: 7. The CDR3 extends over 17 amino acids.

V is TRBV5-1 and J is TRBJ1-1; D unresolved. This CDR3 comprises 15 residues. Germline V gene lookup returns CDR1 SGHRS and CDR2 YFSETQ. V was trimmed by 0 bases and J by 0 bases, leaving 9 bases between them. The CDR3 DNA reads TGCGCCAGCAGCTTGGTAACAGCCATGAACACTGAAGCTTTCTTT. This gives the protein CASSLVTAMNTEAFF.

This sequence joins TRBV3-1 (or the pseudogene TRBV3-2) and TRBJ2-1; D perhaps matches TRBD1 (5 bases). Per the germline V gene, CDR1 is LGHDT and CDR2 is YNNKEL (reference sequence). The CDR3 length is 14 residues. V was shortened by 0 bases and J by 8 bases, with 11 bases between the two germline ends. The CDR3 loop is CASSQDAGSDEQFF. In DNA form, the CDR3 reads TGTGCCAGCAGCCAAGATGCAGGGTCCGATGAGCAGTTCTTC.

The chain couples TRBV5-1 to TRBJ2-7, with TRBD1 identical over 11 bases. The V gene end was trimmed by 3 bases and the J gene end by 3 bases; junction bases not matched to a gene: 2. The CDR3 is made up of 14 amino acids. CDR1 is SGHRS, CDR2 YFSETQ, per germline. CDR3 residues: CASSSGTGGYEQYF. CDR3 nucleotide sequence: TGCGCCAGCAGCTCCGGGACAGGGGGCTACGAGCAGTACTTC.

The V gene is TRBV6-5, the J gene TRBJ2-7, with 8 nucleotides matching TRBD1. Per germline, CDR1 MNHEY and CDR2 SVGAGI. The junction had 6 bases not matched to a gene; V was cut back by 6 bases and J by 5 bases. CDR3 length: 13 amino acids. This CDR3 is CASSTGGIHEQYF. CDR3 coding DNA: TGTGCCAGCAGCACAGGGGGGATCCACGAGCAGTACTTC.

The rearrangement joins TRBV7-6 to TRBJ1-1; 10 bases match TRBD1. Germline values: CDR1 SGHVS, CDR2 FNYEAQ. CDR3 length: 15 amino acids. V was clipped by 1 base and J by 5 bases; unmatched bases: 4. The CDR3: CASSLGQGANTEAFF. CDR3 coding DNA: TGTGCCAGCAGCTTAGGACAGGGGGCGAATACTGAAGCTTTCTTT.

The V call is TRBV7-9, the J call TRBJ2-3; D remains unclear. The CDR3 extends over 13 amino acids. The V and J ends lost 8 bases and 2 bases respectively, with 11 bases between them. Germline CDR1 reads SEHNR; CDR2 reads FQNEAQ (reference sequence). The CDR3 loop reads CASVAGNTDTQYF. CDR3 in DNA: TGTGCCAGCGTGGCAGGTAACACAGATACGCAGTATTTT.